The clone carrying this TCR beta chain appeared a few times. This sample was taken from a study of human T cells and chemical hapten exposure. Specified time point: patch test 2, 6 weeks after DPC sensitization. Indicated treatment: therapeutic diphenylcyclopropenone sensitization with weekly scalp DPC. Those who donated were patients with alopecia, 18 to 70 years of age, and suitable for DPC. Per germline, CDR1 SEHNR and CDR2 FQNEAQ (reference sequence). CDR3 size: 16 residues. With 5 bases removed from V and 5 bases from J, the gap between germline ends came to 21 bases. Using its own MiXCR run on the RACE reads, TCRdb lists one record per CDR3 protein. This sample carries around 100,000 distinct CDR3 sequences, around 10% of them seen once, and the ten largest clones take 2.5% to 4%.

The material sequenced was whole blood, taken in connection with sensitization to the hapten diphenylcyclopropenone (DPC). The J gene is TRBJ2-5, the V gene TRBV7-9; D is undetermined. The sequence came from a woman aged 40 to 55 with alopecia areata. Some clones in this sample may be carry-over from other donors' samples. DNA of the CDR3: TGTGCCAGCAGCCGAGCCGCCCTAGTACTCGGGGAGACCCAGTACTTC. Amino acid sequence: CASSRAALVLGETQYF.